The sequence of this T cell receptor (beta chain) was determined in a study of shared clonotypes between healthy human individuals. Across the study: A few men and two women, aged 18 to 49, were donors. CD8 memory received one plate per donor, CD8 naive two, CD4 memory three and CD4 naive three.

Notes on the study in general: Naive CD4 clonotypes overlapped across a handful of donors at around 4.7%. For sorted subsets, rarefaction showed incomplete sequencing despite large depth.

Data came from immunoSEQ multiplex PCR; TCRdb stores just in-frame clones and leaves some out. The table includes some 2 million clones, 95% detected once. About this clone: The antigen is undetermined.

Unmatched junction bases numbered 5, after V lost 4 bases and J lost 0 bases. CDR1 is LGHNA and CDR2 is YSLEER in the germline V gene. This CDR3 has 16 amino acids. Source material: naive CD4+ T cells sorted from blood. Subset defined: CD45RA+ positively selected. The source is a man between 18 and 29 years old in good health. The chain employs TRBV4-3 and TRBJ2-4; TRBD2 aligns across 8 bases. CDR3 DNA sequence: TGCGCCAGCAGCCTTACTAGCGGACTAGCCAAAAACATTCAGTACTTC. Its protein product is CASSLTSGLAKNIQYF.